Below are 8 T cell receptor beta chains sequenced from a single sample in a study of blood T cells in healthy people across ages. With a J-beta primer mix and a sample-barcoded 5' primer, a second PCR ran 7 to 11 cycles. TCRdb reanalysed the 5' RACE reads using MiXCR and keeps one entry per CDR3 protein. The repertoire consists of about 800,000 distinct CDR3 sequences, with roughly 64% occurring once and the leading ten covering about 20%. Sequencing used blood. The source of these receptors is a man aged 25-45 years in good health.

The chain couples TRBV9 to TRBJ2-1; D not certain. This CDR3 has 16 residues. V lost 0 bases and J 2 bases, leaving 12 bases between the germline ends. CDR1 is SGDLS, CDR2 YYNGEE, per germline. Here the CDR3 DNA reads TGTGCCAGCAGCGTAGTACCCACCGTTCCCTACAATGAGCAGTTCTTC. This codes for CASSVVPTVPYNEQFF.

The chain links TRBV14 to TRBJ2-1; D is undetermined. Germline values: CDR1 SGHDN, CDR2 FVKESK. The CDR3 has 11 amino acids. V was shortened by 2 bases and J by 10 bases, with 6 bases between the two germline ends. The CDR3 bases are TGTGCCAGCAGCCAAAGATGGGAGCAGTTCTTC. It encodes CASSQRWEQFF.

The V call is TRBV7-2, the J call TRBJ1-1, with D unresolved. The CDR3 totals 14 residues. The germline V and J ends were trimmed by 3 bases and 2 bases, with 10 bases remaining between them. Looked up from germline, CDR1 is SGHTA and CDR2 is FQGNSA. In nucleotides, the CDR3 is TGTGCCAGCAGCTTCTTGGACTCCAACACTGAAGCTTTCTTT. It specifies CASSFLDSNTEAFF.

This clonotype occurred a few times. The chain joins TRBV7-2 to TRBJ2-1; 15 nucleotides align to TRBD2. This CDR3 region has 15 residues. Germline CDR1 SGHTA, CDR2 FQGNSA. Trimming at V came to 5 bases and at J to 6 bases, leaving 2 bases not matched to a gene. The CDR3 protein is CASSRTSGGANEQFF. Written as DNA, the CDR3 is TGTGCCAGCAGCCGGACTAGCGGGGGGGCCAATGAGCAGTTCTTC.

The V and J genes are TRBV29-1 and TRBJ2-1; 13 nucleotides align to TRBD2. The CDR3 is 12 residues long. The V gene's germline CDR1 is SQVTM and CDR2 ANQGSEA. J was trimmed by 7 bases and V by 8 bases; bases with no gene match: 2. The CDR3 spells CSSGLAGNEQFF. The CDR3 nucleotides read TGCAGCTCGGGACTAGCGGGGAATGAGCAGTTCTTC.

CDR3 loop: CASSLDPVKTQYF. The CDR3 DNA is TGTGCCAGCAGCTTAGATCCGGTGAAGACCCAGTACTTC. The rearrangement links TRBV11-3 to TRBJ2-7; D is unresolved. TRBJ2-5 matches the DNA end more closely, so the J call is doubtful. In germline, CDR1 is SGHNT, CDR2 YENEEA. CDR3 size: 13 residues.

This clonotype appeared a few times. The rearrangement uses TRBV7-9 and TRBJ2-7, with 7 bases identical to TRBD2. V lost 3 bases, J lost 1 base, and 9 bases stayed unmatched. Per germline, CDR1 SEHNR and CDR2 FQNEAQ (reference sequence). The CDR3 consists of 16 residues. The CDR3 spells CASSFSAGDASYEQYF. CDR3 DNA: TGTGCCAGCAGCTTTTCGGCGGGAGACGCGTCCTACGAGCAGTACTTC.

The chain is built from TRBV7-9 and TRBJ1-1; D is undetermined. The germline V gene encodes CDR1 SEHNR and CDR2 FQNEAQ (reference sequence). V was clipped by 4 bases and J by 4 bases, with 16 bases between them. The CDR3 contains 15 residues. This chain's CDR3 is CASSSYTLDGTEAFF. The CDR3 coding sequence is TGTGCCAGCAGCTCTTACACGCTGGACGGCACTGAAGCTTTCTTT.